Ten or more counts support the clone carrying this T cell receptor beta chain. The sample comes from a study of T cells in Graves' hyperthyroidism and ophthalmopathy. The V segment lost 5 bases and the J segment 4 bases; nucleotides outside the gene matches: 6. Per germline, CDR1 MDHEN and CDR2 SYDVKM. The CDR3 length is 14 residues. From roughly 9.2 ml of fresh peripheral blood, PBMCs were isolated. Researchers amplified the TCR beta CDR3 regions from RNA transcripts. The HTBI primer set served for first-round RT-PCR of the TCR CDR3. TCRdb reprocessed the multiplex PCR reads via MiXCR and lists one record per CDR3 protein. This table has fewer than 750,000 distinct CDR3 sequences, more than 12% appearing once.

The receptor was isolated from a woman aged 45-59 years with Graves' ophthalmopathy. The chain uses TRBV28 and TRBJ2-7, with 9 bases aligning to TRBD1. Sequenced material: blood. The CDR3 nucleotides read TGTGCCAGCAGTCGAACCGGACAGGGGTACGAGCAGTACTTC. Translated, it gives CASSRTGQGYEQYF.